A single sample gave rise to the 15 T cell receptor beta chains below, sequenced in a study of T cell repertoires in cytomegalovirus infection. A single record per CDR3 protein comes from TCRdb applying MiXCR to the reads. This sample yields approximately 180,000 distinct CDR3 sequences, of which roughly a fifth are seen a single time; under 3.5% belongs to the top ten. Sequencing input: PBMCs. The receptors come from a human donor in good health (CMV status not recorded). Some clones in this sample may be carry-over from other donors' samples.

This clonotype has only a few counts. V is TRBV10-3 and J is TRBJ2-1, with 8 positions matching TRBD2. The CDR3 is 15 residues long. The germline V gene has CDR1 ENHRY and CDR2 SYGVKD. With 0 bases clipped from V and 6 bases from J, the junction kept 4 bases outside the gene matches. Written as DNA, the CDR3 is TGTGCCATCAGTGAGTCGTACGGGAGGGGCAATGAGCAGTTCTTC. It translates to CAISESYGRGNEQFF.

The chain carries TRBV7-8 and TRBJ2-7, with 9 nucleotides matching TRBD1. This CDR3 has 16 amino acids. Germline V gene data show CDR1 as SGHVS and CDR2 as FQNEAQ. J was trimmed by 2 bases and V by 4 bases; bases with no gene match: 9. The CDR3 loop is CASSSVLGTGPYEQYF. The CDR3 DNA is TGTGCCAGCAGCTCCGTTTTAGGGACAGGGCCCTACGAGCAGTACTTC.

This clonotype was seen ten or more times. Written as DNA, the CDR3 is TGTGCCACCAGCACCCAACCCGATCAGCCCCAGCATTTT. It yields the protein CATSTQPDQPQHF. V and J are TRBV15 and TRBJ1-5; D ambiguous. The CDR3 sequence is 13 residues long. V gave up 4 bases and J gave up 5 bases, with 9 bases separating them. Per the germline V gene, CDR1 is LNHNV and CDR2 is YYDKDF (reference sequence).

This clonotype was seen only a few times. This chain joins TRBV3-1 and TRBJ2-1; 9 positions match TRBD2. Trimming removed 2 bases from V and 5 bases from J; junction bases left unmatched: 4. The germline CDR1 and CDR2 sequences are LGHDT and YNNKEL (reference sequence). This CDR3 is built from 15 residues. The CDR3 DNA reads TGTGCCAGCAGCCAACTAGCGGGACTCAACAATGAGCAGTTCTTC. This gives the protein CASSQLAGLNNEQFF.

This clonotype was counted only a few times. The chain carries TRBV6-1 and TRBJ1-1, with 8 positions matching TRBD1. The trim removed 5 bases at V and 5 bases at J, leaving 7 bases unmatched. This CDR3 region has 14 residues. Germline CDR1 MNHNS, CDR2 SASEGT. The CDR3: CASSRRTGRTEAFF. DNA for the CDR3: TGTGCCAGCAGTCGAAGGACAGGGAGAACTGAAGCTTTCTTT.

This clonotype was observed many times. V and J are TRBV7-8 and TRBJ1-1, with 12 bases lining up with TRBD1. V shed 1 base, J shed 12 bases, and the junction held 9 bases outside the gene matches. The germline CDR1 and CDR2 sequences are SGHVS and FQNEAQ. This CDR3 has 15 residues. The CDR3: CASSLGLRDRGRPFF. Written as DNA, the CDR3 is TGTGCCAGCAGCTTAGGGTTGCGGGACAGGGGGCGACCTTTCTTT. The variable domain in full, with the rest retrieved from reference TRBV7-8 and TRBJ1-1, is GAGVSQSPRYKVAKRGQDVALRCDPISGHVSLFWYQQALGQGPEFLTYFQNEAQLDKSGLPSDRFFAERPEGSVSTLKIQRTQQEDSAVYLCASSLGLRDRGRPFFGQGTRLTVV.

This clonotype was recorded at least ten times. The V and J genes are TRBV7-6 and TRBJ1-1; TRBD1 aligns across 7 bases. Germline V lookup: CDR1 SGHVS, CDR2 FNYEAQ. V trimming: 9 bases; J trimming: 5 bases; junction bases outside the gene matches: 9. CDR3 length: 13 residues. The CDR3 nucleotides read TGTGCCAGTCGGGGACAGACGGATACTGAAGCTTTCTTT. This encodes CASRGQTDTEAFF.

This chain connects TRBV5-1 to TRBJ2-7; TRBD1 is a possible D gene (6 bases). V was clipped by 0 bases and J by 2 bases, with 9 bases between them. The CDR3 contains 14 residues. Germline assignment: CDR1 SGHRS and CDR2 YFSETQ. CDR3 sequence: CASSLVTGAYEQYF. The CDR3 DNA is TGCGCCAGCAGCTTGGTGACAGGAGCCTACGAGCAGTACTTC.

This rearrangement joins TRBV7-3 to TRBJ2-1; the match to TRBD2 covers 8 bases. Trimming cost V 1 base and J 4 bases; bases outside gene matches: 6. The CDR3 consists of 16 residues. Germline V gene lookup returns CDR1 SGHTA and CDR2 FQGTGA. The CDR3 DNA is TGTGCCAGCAGCTTAATCGGAACGGGAGGGTACAATGAGCAGTTCTTC. It specifies CASSLIGTGGYNEQFF.

The chain employs TRBV28 and TRBJ1-4; D gene unclear. This CDR3 comprises 15 residues. V was pared by 3 bases and J by 0 bases, with 8 bases between. Germline-derived CDR1 and CDR2 are MDHEN and SYDVKM. CDR3 nucleotide sequence: TGTGCCAGCAGTTTTATCGGACCAACTAATGAAAAACTGTTTTTT. Its protein is CASSFIGPTNEKLFF.

Only a few counts were recorded for this clonotype. The J gene is TRBJ2-1, the V gene TRBV24-1; possible D gene TRBD2, 7 bases. Trimming pared 2 bases from V and 4 bases from J, leaving 17 bases between. The CDR3 is made up of 17 amino acids. CDR1 is KGHDR and CDR2 is SFDVKD in the germline V gene. The CDR3 sequence is CATSDSVFGRGYNEQFF. CDR3 sequence (DNA): TGTGCCACCAGTGATTCCGTCTTTGGGAGGGGGTACAATGAGCAGTTCTTC.

V gene TRBV28 combines with J gene TRBJ1-2; D is uncertain. The CDR3 has 13 amino acids. V was cut by 6 bases and J by 2 bases, with 10 bases left in between. Germline V gene lookup returns CDR1 MDHEN and CDR2 SYDVKM. CDR3 sequence reads: CASRSTENYGYTF. Written as DNA, the CDR3 is TGTGCCAGCAGATCGACGGAGAACTATGGCTACACCTTC.

This clonotype was detected many times. The rearrangement uses TRBV7-8 and TRBJ2-2, with D perhaps matching TRBD1 or TRBD2 (6 bases each). Germline V gene data show CDR1 as SGHVS and CDR2 as FQNEAQ. CDR3 size: 17 residues. V lost 0 bases, J lost 0 bases, and 11 bases lay in between. The CDR3 DNA sequence: TGTGCCAGCAGCTTAGCGGGAGGACAGTCGAACACCGGGGAGCTGTTTTTT. It yields the protein CASSLAGGQSNTGELFF.

Only a few counts were recorded for this clonotype. The chain has TRBV5-1 and TRBJ1-1; weak D call: TRBD1 (5 bases). V was clipped by 0 bases and J by 0 bases, with 12 bases between them. This CDR3 is built from 16 residues. From germline, CDR1 is SGHRS and CDR2 YFSETQ. The CDR3 bases are TGCGCCAGCAGCTTGGTGCGGGGGACGCTGAACACTGAAGCTTTCTTT. Its protein product is CASSLVRGTLNTEAFF.

The CDR3 DNA follows: TGTGCCACCAGCAGTACTAGCGGGAGTGATAAATCCTACAATGAGCAGTTCTTC. This codes for CATSSTSGSDKSYNEQFF. This rearrangement joins TRBV15 to TRBJ2-1, with TRBD2 identical over 11 bases. The CDR3 runs to 18 residues. Germline CDR1 reads LNHNV; CDR2 reads YYDKDF (reference sequence). V was pared by 3 bases and J by 1 base, with 8 bases of the junction left unmatched.